This is a list of T cell receptor beta chains from one sample in a study of blood T cell repertoires in COVID-19. Sequencing used immunoSEQ multiplex PCR; TCRdb keeps in-frame clones, though not all of them. The sample consists of about 99,000 clones, around 90% of them appearing once. Material for sequencing was peripheral blood. The receptors were gathered from a human donor in a cohort sampled during active COVID-19. CDR3s include the opening cysteine and the closing phenylalanine or tryptophan. Each record gives: CDR3 length, D gene, V gene, J gene, clone size, CDR3 DNA, CDR3 protein. A D gene is named only where the DNA matches it firmly. Clone size is not always given. Where it is, it says once, few, many or a class for expanded clones.

16	TRBD1	TRBV9	TRBJ2-5	.	TGTGCCAGCAGCGTAGCCGGGACAGGGGCGCAAGAGACCCAGTACTTC	CASSVAGTGAQETQYF
15	TRBD1	TRBV11-1	TRBJ1-3	.	TGTGCCAGCAGCGCCGGGACAGGGGATGCAAACACCATATATTTT	CASSAGTGDANTIYF
14	.	TRBV20-1	TRBJ1-1	.	TGCAGTGCTAGTGACGGCCCCGGAGGGACTGAAGCTTTCTTT	CSASDGPGGTEAFF
14	.	TRBV19	TRBJ1-2	.	TGTGCCAGTAGTATTGACGGGACAATCTATGGCTACACCTTC	CASSIDGTIYGYTF
16	TRBD1	TRBV5-1	TRBJ1-2	.	TGCGCCAGCAGCTTGGGACCCTTTCAGGGGGCTCATGGCTACACCTTC	CASSLGPFQGAHGYTF
15	.	TRBV28	TRBJ1-1	.	TGTGCCAGCAGTCCTCACGGGGGAAGGGGCACTGAAGCTTTCTTT	CASSPHGGRGTEAFF
14	TRBD2	TRBV6-4	TRBJ2-7	.	TGTGCCAGCAGTGAGACTAGCGGGAGCAGTGTGCAGTACTTC	CASSETSGSSVQYF
18	.	TRBV4-1	TRBJ2-3	.	TGCGCCAGCAGCCAAGGAATCGGGCGTCAGGGATGGCCAGATACGCAGTATTTT	CASSQGIGRQGWPDTQYF
13	TRBD1	TRBV19	TRBJ1-2	.	TGTGCCAGTGACGGGACAGGGAGGTATGGCTACACCTTC	CASDGTGRYGYTF
15	TRBD2	TRBV6-5	TRBJ2-1	.	TGTGCCAGCATTTTACTAGCGGGCTCCTACAATGAGCAGTTCTTC	CASILLAGSYNEQFF
13	.	TRBV16	TRBJ1-1	.	TGTGCCAGCAGCCGCTCCAGGGATACTGAAGCTTTCTTT	CASSRSRDTEAFF
11	.	TRBV11-2	TRBJ1-3	.	TGTGCCAGCGGAGCTTATGACACCATATATTTT	CASGAYDTIYF
13	TRBD1	TRBV27	TRBJ1-2	.	TGTGCCAGCAGTTCGGACAGGGCAGGGGGCTACACCTTC	CASSSDRAGGYTF
13	TRBD2	TRBV2	TRBJ2-7	few	TGTGCCAGTGGGGGGGCGGGAGGAATGAAGCAGTACTTC	CASGGAGGMKQYF
13	.	TRBV6-2/TRBV6-3	TRBJ1-5	.	TGTGCCAGCAGTTACTCGACAGGCTACAACCAGCATTTT	CASSYSTGYNQHF
15	.	TRBV6-5	TRBJ1-2	.	TGTGCCAGCAGTTACCTCCAGGATGGTCTTCGTGGCTACACCTTC	CASSYLQDGLRGYTF
16	.	TRBV3-1/TRBV3-2	TRBJ1-6	.	TGTGCCAGCAGCCAAGATTCCGGAGGAGGAAGGTCACCCCTCCACTTT	CASSQDSGGGRSPLHF
14	TRBD2	TRBV9	TRBJ2-2	.	TGTGCCAGCAGCGTTGCGGGAGTCACCGGGGAGCTGTTTTTT	CASSVAGVTGELFF
14	TRBD2	TRBV6-4	TRBJ2-2	.	TGTGCCAGCATCACAGGGAGCGGGAGTAGGGAGCTGTTTTTT	CASITGSGSRELFF
15	TRBD2	TRBV7-6	TRBJ2-5	.	TGTGCCAGCAGCCCCGTTGTCCCGGGGGGGGAGACCCAGTACTTC	CASSPVVPGGETQYF
17	.	TRBV5-4	TRBJ2-1	.	TGTGCCAGCAGCTTGGGAGGTATAGGGGCTACGGTGGATGAGCAGTTCTTC	CASSLGGIGATVDEQFF
13	TRBD2	TRBV28	TRBJ2-7	.	TGTGCCAGCCGGAGCGGGGGGCGGTACGAGCAGTACTTC	CASRSGGRYEQYF
16	.	TRBV4-1	TRBJ1-1	.	TGCGCCAGCAGCCAAGGGAGGGGAGGGATCAACACTGAAGCTTTCTTT	CASSQGRGGINTEAFF
14	.	TRBV5-1	TRBJ1-1	.	TGCGCCAGCAGCTTGGGTCCGGGGGGCACTGAAGCTTTCTTT	CASSLGPGGTEAFF
16	TRBD2	TRBV11-2	TRBJ2-1	.	TGTGCCAGCAGCTTAGGTCTGACTAGCGGGAGTAGTGAGCAGTTCTTC	CASSLGLTSGSSEQFF
13	TRBD1	TRBV3-1/TRBV3-2	TRBJ1-2	.	TGTGCCAGCAGACCCCTCAGGGGGGATGGCTACACCTTC	CASRPLRGDGYTF
14	.	TRBV7-2	TRBJ2-5	.	TGTGCCAGCAGCTTAGAGTTGCGGAAAGAGACCCAGTACTTC	CASSLELRKETQYF
13	.	TRBV5-5	TRBJ1-2	once	TGTGCCAGCAGCTTCGTCTCCTTGGAGGGCTACACCTTC	CASSFVSLEGYTF
13	.	TRBV2	TRBJ2-2	.	TGTGCCAGCAGCCAGCAGGGCACCGGGGAGCTGTTTTTT	CASSQQGTGELFF
14	.	TRBV2	TRBJ1-4	.	TGTGCCAGCACCGACTCAGCGACTAATGAAAAACTGTTTTTT	CASTDSATNEKLFF
16	.	TRBV7-3	TRBJ2-5	.	TGTGCCAGCAGCTTAGTGTATGGCTCAAACCCGGAGACCCAGTACTTC	CASSLVYGSNPETQYF
16	TRBD1	TRBV6-2/TRBV6-3	TRBJ2-2	.	TGTGCCAGCAGACCTTTGGGGACAGCGAACACCGGGGAGCTGTTTTTT	CASRPLGTANTGELFF
18	.	TRBV19	TRBJ1-1	.	TGTGCCAGTAGTATAGCGAGGCGGCAGTTTAACATGAACACTGAAGCTTTCTTT	CASSIARRQFNMNTEAFF
15	.	TRBV19	TRBJ2-7	.	TGTGCCAGTAGTATCACCACCTCCGGGTTCTACGAGCAGTACTTC	CASSITTSGFYEQYF
17	TRBD2	TRBV4-2	TRBJ2-5	.	TGTGCCAGCAGCCAAGGTGGGACTAGCGGGGGCCAAGAGACCCAGTACTTC	CASSQGGTSGGQETQYF
15	.	TRBV3-1/TRBV3-2	TRBJ1-4	.	TGTGCCAGCAGCCAACCGGGTAGGGGGTATGAAAAACTGTTTTTT	CASSQPGRGYEKLFF
17	.	TRBV28	TRBJ1-4	.	TGTGCCAGCAGTTCCGAGAACAAGACAGAGGCGAATGAAAAACTGTTTTTT	CASSSENKTEANEKLFF
14	.	TRBV28	TRBJ1-1	once	TGTGCCAGCACCGCAGGGCCCCGGGGGGGTGAAGCTTTCTTT	CASTAGPRGGEAFF
17	TRBD1	TRBV29-1	TRBJ1-5	few	TGCAGCGTTGAAGATAGGCCCGCGGCAGGGGGCGATCAGCCCCAGCATTTT	CSVEDRPAAGGDQPQHF
16	.	TRBV18	TRBJ1-2	once	TGTGCCAGCTCACCAACAGGCCCGAAGCCCAACTATGGCTACACCTTC	CASSPTGPKPNYGYTF
13	.	TRBV7-9	TRBJ2-7	once	TGTGCCAGCAGCTTACCTTACTCCTACGAGCAGTACTTC	CASSLPYSYEQYF
14	.	TRBV6-2/TRBV6-3	TRBJ1-5	.	TGTGCCAGCAGTAGGACAGCCAGCAATCAGCCCCAGCATTTT	CASSRTASNQPQHF
15	.	TRBV3-1/TRBV3-2	TRBJ2-3	.	TGTGCCAGCAGCCTCGCCGGGACACACACAGATACGCAGTATTTT	CASSLAGTHTDTQYF
13	.	TRBV9	TRBJ2-3	.	TGTGCCAGCAGCGCCCTCCCTGCAGATACGCAGTATTTT	CASSALPADTQYF
15	TRBD2	TRBV7-9	TRBJ2-7	.	TGTGCCAGCAGCCCGCTCGGCGGGAGTACCTACGAGCAGTACTTC	CASSPLGGSTYEQYF